Described below is a single TCR beta chain sequence and its context. This entry is derived from a study of blood T cell repertoires in COVID-19. This CDR3 has 15 amino acids. With V trimmed by 8 bases and J by 7 bases, 19 bases remained unmatched. Per the germline V gene, CDR1 is GTSNPN and CDR2 is SVGIG (reference sequence). The authors' processing: It was from reference gene primer amplification that nucleated cell counts were estimated. Here immunoSEQ multiplex PCR was the method, and the copy in TCRdb shows in-frame clones only, minus some. The V and J calls and the clone size are those of that table, but D and trimming were determined from the DNA. The repertoire has 120,000 or so clones, 79% of them found once; the top ten carry 37%.

The sequenced sample was peripheral blood. This receptor was identified in a man between 35 and 55 years old with active or convalescent COVID-19. The V and J genes are TRBV30 and TRBJ2-7, with 8 bases identical to TRBD1. The CDR3 spells CATYPTGQGAGEQYF. For the CDR3, the DNA is TGTGCCACTTACCCAACTGGGCAGGGGGCAGGGGAGCAGTACTTC.